Below, one T cell receptor beta chain is given with its context. No antigen is known for it. This entry comes from a study of blood T cells in healthy people across ages. The overall study: Capture by template switching was about one barcoded beta molecule per two T cells.

Notes on the study in general: In long-lived donors, naive CD4+ cell counts and diversity exceeded those of aged donors.

With 5 bases removed from V and 1 base from J, the gap between germline ends came to 14 bases. The CDR3 length is 15 residues. Per germline, CDR1 SGHTA and CDR2 FQGNSA. Combining a sample-barcoded 5' primer with a J-beta primer mix, a second PCR ran for roughly 7 to 12 cycles. Each sample yielded at least 3 million CDR3-containing paired-end reads. MiXCR was run by TCRdb on the 5' RACE reads, yielding one entry per CDR3 protein. This table has about 1.4 million distinct CDR3 sequences, 45% to 70% appearing once. The chain uses TRBV7-2 and TRBJ1-1, with D hard to call. Material: blood. The clonotype originates from a man aged 18 to 29 in good health. The CDR3 loop reads CASSPPHITNTEAFF. DNA of the CDR3: TGTGCCAGCAGCCCCCCACATATTACGAACACTGAAGCTTTCTTT. Full variable domain (remainder filled in from reference TRBV7-2 and TRBJ1-1): GAGVSQSPSNKVTEKGKDVELRCDPISGHTALYWYRQSLGQGLEFLIYFQGNSAPDKSGLPSDRFSAERTGGSVSTLTIQRTQQEDSAVYLCASSPPHITNTEAFFGQGTRLTVV.